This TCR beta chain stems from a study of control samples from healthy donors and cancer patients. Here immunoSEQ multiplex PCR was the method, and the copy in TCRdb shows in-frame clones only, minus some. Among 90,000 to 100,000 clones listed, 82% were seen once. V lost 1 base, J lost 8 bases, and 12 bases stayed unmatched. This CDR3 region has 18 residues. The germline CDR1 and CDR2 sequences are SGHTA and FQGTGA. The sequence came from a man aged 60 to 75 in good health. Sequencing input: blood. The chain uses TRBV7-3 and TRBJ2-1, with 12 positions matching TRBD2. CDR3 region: CASSLKSWLAGGQDEQFF. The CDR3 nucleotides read TGTGCCAGCAGCTTAAAATCGTGGCTAGCGGGGGGGCAGGATGAGCAGTTCTTC.